These T cell receptor beta chains were read from a single sample in a study of OX40 agonist ivuxolimab in advanced cancers. The table came from immunoSEQ multiplex PCR; TCRdb's copy has only in-frame clones and leaves some out. The repertoire consists of 46,000 or so clones, with roughly three quarters occurring once and the leading ten covering about 2.4%. The sample consisted of CD4+ or CD8+ T cells sorted from blood, taken in a trial of the OX40 agonist ivuxolimab. The receptors come from an adult with an advanced solid tumor such as melanoma, head and neck, liver or kidney cancer. Both conserved end residues are part of each CDR3. D genes are given only for firm matches. The size entry is marked missing in some rows and otherwise reads once, few, many or a size class.

v_gene	d_gene	len	abundance	j_gene	CDR3nt	CDR3aa
TRBV5-1	.	15	.	TRBJ2-3	TGCGCCAGCAGCTTGCAGGACTTATCCAGAGATACGCAGTATTTT	CASSLQDLSRDTQYF
TRBV9	.	16	.	TRBJ2-1	TGTGCCAGCAGCGCCAGTTGGGGGAGCTCCTACAATGAGCAGTTCTTC	CASSASWGSSYNEQFF
TRBV28	.	14	.	TRBJ2-7	TGTGCCAGCAGTTTAGTTGGGGGGTCCTACGAGCAGTACTTC	CASSLVGGSYEQYF
TRBV5-8	.	16	.	TRBJ1-1	TGTGCCAGCAGCTTGGACCCACGGCGGGGAGGGGCTGAAGCTTTCTTT	CASSLDPRRGGAEAFF
TRBV6-5	.	14	.	TRBJ1-1	TGTGCCAGCAGGAGGGAGGAGGGGAACACTGAAGCTTTCTTT	CASRREEGNTEAFF
TRBV2	TRBD2	14	.	TRBJ2-2	TGTGCCAGCAAAGCGGGAGGAAGTACCGGGGAGCTGTTTTTT	CASKAGGSTGELFF
TRBV28	TRBD1	13	.	TRBJ2-4	TGTGCCAGCACCTCGGGACAGGAAAACATTCAGTACTTC	CASTSGQENIQYF
TRBV7-3	TRBD1	13	.	TRBJ1-1	TGTGCCAGCAGCTCGAGACAGGGCACTGAAGCTTTCTTT	CASSSRQGTEAFF
TRBV14	TRBD2	16	.	TRBJ2-7	TGTGCCAGCAGCCAAGATTGGCCTAGCGGGAGCTACGAGCAGTACTTC	CASSQDWPSGSYEQYF
TRBV30	.	13	few	TRBJ1-2	TGTGCCTGGAGCCCCCAAATGCGCTATGGCTACACCTTC	CAWSPQMRYGYTF
TRBV19	TRBD2	14	.	TRBJ2-2	TGTGCCAGTTTGGCGGGAGGGAACACCGGGGAGCTGTTTTTT	CASLAGGNTGELFF
TRBV2	TRBD1	13	few	TRBJ2-7	TGTGCCAGCGGAAGGGACAGATCCTACGAGCAGTACTTC	CASGRDRSYEQYF
TRBV7-8	.	14	.	TRBJ2-1	TGTGCCAGCAGCGTCCGGGACAACTACAATGAGCAGTTCTTC	CASSVRDNYNEQFF
TRBV4-1	.	15	.	TRBJ1-4	TGCGCCAGCAGCCCTCGAGCAGGGGTTAATGAAAAACTGTTTTTT	CASSPRAGVNEKLFF
TRBV18	TRBD2	16	.	TRBJ2-1	TGTGCCAGCTGTGAACTCGGGACTAGCGGGTGCAATGAGCAGTTCTTC	CASCELGTSGCNEQFF
TRBV7-9	TRBD2	17	.	TRBJ2-5	TGTGCCAGCAGCTTAGTCTTAGCGGGTCGGGCTTGGGAGACCCAGTACTTC	CASSLVLAGRAWETQYF
TRBV27	.	18	.	TRBJ1-2	TGTGCCAGCAGTTTATTAGGTCGGACGGTGGGTCGGAACTATGGCTACACCTTC	CASSLLGRTVGRNYGYTF
TRBV5-1	TRBD2	13	.	TRBJ2-7	TGCGCCAGCAGTTCGGGACTATCCTACGAGCAGTACTTC	CASSSGLSYEQYF
TRBV18	.	15	.	TRBJ2-5	TGTGCCAGCTCACTGGGGGGCAGGCAACAAGAGACCCAGTACTTC	CASSLGGRQQETQYF
TRBV7-3	.	15	.	TRBJ1-4	TGTGCCAGCAGCTTCACCGGTGCCCCGGAAGAAAAACTGTTTTTT	CASSFTGAPEEKLFF
TRBV5-1	.	14	.	TRBJ1-2	TGCGCCAGCAGCTTGGGGACCGTTATGCGGAGCTACACCTTC	CASSLGTVMRSYTF
TRBV4-1	TRBD2	17	.	TRBJ2-3	TGCGCCAGCAGCCAAGAAAGGGGAGGGCTAAACACAGATACGCAGTATTTT	CASSQERGGLNTDTQYF
TRBV14	TRBD2	17	.	TRBJ2-2	TGTGCCAGCAGCCAGGGTTTCGGGACTACCTACACCGGGGAGCTGTTTTTT	CASSQGFGTTYTGELFF
TRBV28	.	14	.	TRBJ2-1	TGTGCCAGCAGCACCCCCGCAGGAATGAATGAGCAGTTCTTC	CASSTPAGMNEQFF
TRBV29-1	.	12	once	TRBJ1-2	TGCAGCGTTGAGCACCGACAGTGGGGCTACACCTTC	CSVEHRQWGYTF
TRBV18	.	11	.	TRBJ2-7	TGTGCCAGCTCACCTTTCGACGAGCAGTACTTC	CASSPFDEQYF
TRBV7-9	TRBD1	15	.	TRBJ1-4	TGTGCCAGCAGCTTAGTGGGGACAGGGGCCGAAAAACTGTTTTTT	CASSLVGTGAEKLFF
TRBV7-6	TRBD2	16	.	TRBJ2-5	TGTGCCAGCAGCAGGACTAGCGGGAGGGTGCGGGAGACCCAGTACTTC	CASSRTSGRVRETQYF
TRBV7-8	.	16	.	TRBJ1-1	TGTGCCAGCAGCCTCTGGCGAGCCAGGAGAGCGGAAGAAGCTTTCTTT	CASSLWRARRAEEAFF
TRBV11-2	.	14	.	TRBJ1-4	TGTGCCAGCAGCTCGATCAGGGTTTCGGAAAAACTGTTTTTT	CASSSIRVSEKLFF
TRBV11-2	TRBD2	16	once	TRBJ2-2	TGTGCCAGCAGCTTTGGTCTAGCGGGAGACACCGGGGAGCTGTTTTTT	CASSFGLAGDTGELFF
TRBV7-3	.	14	.	TRBJ2-1	TGTGCCAGCAGCCCACACACAGGCGACAATGAGCAGTTCTTC	CASSPHTGDNEQFF
TRBV6-1	.	12	.	TRBJ1-5	TGTGCCACCCATTCCAGCAATCAGCCCCAGCATTTT	CATHSSNQPQHF
TRBV6-5	.	14	once	TRBJ1-2	TGTGCCAGCAGGGCAACAGGGCGCGGCTATGGCTACACCTTC	CASRATGRGYGYTF
TRBV7-9	.	14	few	TRBJ2-3	TGTGCCAGCAAAGAGCGAGGGACCACAGATACGCAGTATTTT	CASKERGTTDTQYF
TRBV25-1	.	12	medium-sized	TRBJ2-2	TGTGCCAGCAACCGAGGAACCGGGGAGCTGTTTTTT	CASNRGTGELFF
TRBV2	.	15	.	TRBJ2-6	TGTGCCAGCAGTGTTGAGGGACTTGGGGCCAACGTCCTGACTTTC	CASSVEGLGANVLTF
TRBV10-2	.	18	.	TRBJ1-2	TGCGCCAGCAGTGCATGGCGGACAGCCGAAGAGGGTAACTATGGCTACACCTTC	CASSAWRTAEEGNYGYTF
TRBV7-8	TRBD1	15	.	TRBJ2-7	TGTGCCAGCAGCTCCGAAGCCGGGACAGGCTACGAGCAGTACTTC	CASSSEAGTGYEQYF
TRBV5-1	.	15	.	TRBJ2-7	TGCGCCAGCAGCTTGGGGGCAGGGCTTTCCTACGAGCAGTACTTC	CASSLGAGLSYEQYF
TRBV9	TRBD2	15	few	TRBJ2-1	TGTGCCAGCAGCGGGGGACTAGCGGGAGGTACTGAGCAGTTCTTC	CASSGGLAGGTEQFF
TRBV6-1	.	14	.	TRBJ1-2	TGTGCCAGCCAGATAGGGGGAAGGAACTATGGCTACACCTTC	CASQIGGRNYGYTF
TRBV7-9	.	13	.	TRBJ2-1	TGTGCTTCCCGCCCCGGGTCCTGGAATGAGCAGTTCTTC	CASRPGSWNEQFF
TRBV27	TRBD2	15	once	TRBJ2-5	TGTGCCAGCGGGTTTCTAGCGCACGGGGGGGAGACCCAGTACTTC	CASGFLAHGGETQYF
TRBV28	.	15	.	TRBJ1-2	TGTGCCAGCAGTACCGACACCACGGGAGGCTATGGCTACACCTTC	CASSTDTTGGYGYTF
TRBV18	.	13	.	TRBJ2-1	TGTGCCAGCTCACGGGACTCGTACAATGAGCAGTTCTTC	CASSRDSYNEQFF
TRBV18	TRBD2	14	.	TRBJ2-5	TGTGCCAGCTCGACGGCTAGCGGGAGCCAGACCCAGTACTTC	CASSTASGSQTQYF
TRBV28	.	15	.	TRBJ2-2	TGTGCCAGCAAACCGGGACTCCGGCCCAGCGGGGAGCTGTTTTTT	CASKPGLRPSGELFF
TRBV5-1	.	14	.	TRBJ1-2	TGCGCCAGCAGCAGTGAGACAGCTAACTATGGCTACACCTTC	CASSSETANYGYTF
TRBV21-1	.	21	.	TRBJ2-1	TGTGCCAGCAGCAAAGTGTCGGTGGTGGCGGGAGAGACAAACAGGGGCAATGAGCAGTTCTTC	CASSKVSVVAGETNRGNEQFF
TRBV6-1	.	15	.	TRBJ1-1	TGTGCCAGCAGAGCCTCCGGGACCCAGGGGACTGAAGCTTTCTTT	CASRASGTQGTEAFF
TRBV7-8	TRBD2	15	.	TRBJ2-7	TGTGCCAGCAGCATTTCTAGCGGCCTGCCCTACGAGCAGTACTTC	CASSISSGLPYEQYF
TRBV27	.	12	once	TRBJ1-2	TGTGCCAGCAGGGGGTTGAACTATGGCTACACCTTC	CASRGLNYGYTF
TRBV11-2	TRBD2	16	.	TRBJ2-2	TGTGCCAGCAGCTTAGGCAGCGGGAGTTACCCCGGGGAGCTGTTTTTT	CASSLGSGSYPGELFF
TRBV28	.	13	.	TRBJ1-1	TGTGCCAGCAGTTTGCCTGGAGCCACTGAAGCTTTCTTT	CASSLPGATEAFF
TRBV6-5	.	13	.	TRBJ2-7	TGTGCCAGCAGTGAAGTCAGAGCCTACGAGCAGTACTTC	CASSEVRAYEQYF
TRBV28	.	14	.	TRBJ1-2	TGTGCCAGCAGTTTAGGCAGGGGTGGCTATGGCTACACCTTC	CASSLGRGGYGYTF